The rows below give T cell receptor beta chains drawn from one sample of a study of beta chain features in type 1 diabetes. Sequencing used immunoSEQ multiplex PCR; TCRdb keeps in-frame clones, though not all of them. Of about 370,000 clones listed, around 10% are singletons. Sequencing was performed on central memory CD4+ T cells from blood. These receptors were taken from a young man with type 1 diabetes. CDR3s leave out the opening cysteine and the closing phenylalanine or tryptophan. The order of the fields is V gene, clone size, CDR3 protein. Expanded clones are given a class, and other clones once, few, many or no size at all.

>TRBV5-6|few
ASSLLVAGERTDTQY
>TRBV5-4|-
ASSLGGGPNYGYT
>TRBV4-3|-
ASSQDPVGVGKLF
>TRBV29-1|-
SGGTSGYEQY
>TRBV5-1|-
ATRTSTSSYNEQF
>TRBV14|-
ASSHLAAGETQY
>TRBV13|once
ASSLGLPGNDEQY
>TRBV7-2|-
ASSLGGWQGSYEQY
>TRBV4-3|few
ASSPEPTGGTPQH
>TRBV14|many
ASSRPPDSGSLYEQY
>TRBV7-9|-
ASSLEVEQY
>TRBV27|few
ASSSWGAGNQPQH
>TRBV7-2|few
ASSLDFRGSGYT
>TRBV7-2|few
ASSPTSGRAGGELF